The 25 T cell receptor beta chains listed next were all sequenced from one sample in a study of early T cells in non-severe SARS-CoV-2 infection. TCRdb used MiXCR to reprocess the 5' RACE reads, holding one entry per CDR3 protein. Of 30,000 to 40,000 distinct CDR3 sequences in the sample, almost 6% were seen once. The sequencing input was whole blood. The origin of the receptors is an adult who was a healthcare worker with PCR-confirmed SARS-CoV-2 infection or an uninfected control (not recorded which).

Many counts were recorded for this clonotype. The chain carries TRBV4-1 and TRBJ1-2; D call uncertain. V was shortened by 0 bases and J by 4 bases, with 9 bases between the two germline ends. Germline values: CDR1 MGHRA, CDR2 YSYEKL. The CDR3 extends over 14 amino acids. The DNA of the CDR3 is TGCGCCAGCAGCCAAGAATGGTCCATCTATGGCTACACCTTC. Protein: CASSQEWSIYGYTF.

This clonotype was detected ten times or more. The chain has TRBV29-1 and TRBJ1-1, with 7 bases identical to TRBD1. V lost 3 bases and J lost 1; bases outside the gene matches: 2. Germline V lookup: CDR1 SQVTM, CDR2 ANQGSEA. There are 13 residues in the CDR3. The CDR3 nucleotides are TGCAGCGTTGATAGGACAGGGAACACTGAAGCTTTCTTT. Translating gives CSVDRTGNTEAFF.

This clonotype was found a few times. This rearrangement joins TRBV5-6 to TRBJ1-1, with D unresolved. V was cut by 4 bases and J by 3 bases, with 13 bases left in between. The CDR3 contains 14 residues. Per the germline V gene, CDR1 is SGHDT and CDR2 is YYEEEE. CDR3 sequence reads: CASSPGSADTEAFF. Written as DNA, the CDR3 is TGTGCCAGCAGCCCCGGTTCGGCCGACACTGAAGCTTTCTTT. The full variable domain, in which reference TRBV5-6 and TRBJ1-1 provide the parts outside the CDR3, is DAGVTQSPTHLIKTRGQQVTLRCSPKSGHDTVSWYQQALGQGPQFIFQYYEEEERQRGNFPDRFSGHQFPNYSSELNVNALLLGDSALYLCASSPGSADTEAFFGQGTRLTVV.

This chain links TRBV4-1 with TRBJ1-4; D not resolved. Deletions cut 0 bases from V and 8 bases from J, with 13 bases between. This CDR3 contains 15 residues. Germline CDR1 reads MGHRA; CDR2 reads YSYEKL. The CDR3 is CASSQDGQSAEKLFF. Written as DNA, the CDR3 is TGCGCCAGCAGCCAAGATGGGCAGTCCGCGGAAAAACTGTTTTTT.

The table lists this clonotype with many counts. The chain carries TRBV5-1 and TRBJ1-1; TRBD1 is a possible D gene (6 bases). The germline V gene has CDR1 SGHRS and CDR2 YFSETQ. The ends were cut back, 4 bases at V and 0 bases at J, with 10 bases in the middle. The CDR3 is 14 amino acids. The CDR3 coding sequence is TGCGCCAGCAGCCCTGACAGGATGAACACTGAAGCTTTCTTT. It codes for CASSPDRMNTEAFF.

This clonotype has ten or more counts. This sequence joins TRBV20-1 and TRBJ1-2; D remains ambiguous. Germline V gives CDR1 DFQATT, CDR2 SNEGSKA (reference sequence). The CDR3 sequence is 13 residues long. V lost 2 bases to trimming and J lost 5 bases, with 12 bases between them. The CDR3: CSARHSTEYGYTF. The CDR3 DNA reads TGCAGTGCTAGACACTCGACGGAGTATGGCTACACCTTC.

This clonotype was detected many times. The DNA of the CDR3 is TGTGCCAGCAAGCGGGGGGGCAGAGATCAGCCCCAGCATTTT. The encoded protein is CASKRGGRDQPQHF. The chain recombines TRBV6-1 with TRBJ1-5; D is possibly TRBD1 (6 bases). This CDR3 is built from 14 residues. The ends were cut back, 7 bases at V and 5 bases at J, with 15 bases in the middle. Germline CDR1 reads MNHNS; CDR2 reads SASEGT.

In its sample, this clonotype is medium-sized. This chain uses TRBV20-1 with TRBJ2-3; 10 bases agree with TRBD2. This CDR3 comprises 15 residues. Per germline, CDR1 DFQATT and CDR2 SNEGSKA (reference sequence). V lost 1 base, J lost 3 bases, and 4 bases stayed unmatched. The chain's CDR3 is CSARGVAGGTDTQYF. The CDR3 DNA reads TGCAGTGCTAGAGGGGTAGCGGGAGGAACAGATACGCAGTATTTT.

This clonotype came up many times. The rearrangement joins TRBV29-1 to TRBJ2-3; D not certain. Trimming stripped 6 bases from V and 1 base from J, with 17 bases between. Germline assignment: CDR1 SQVTM and CDR2 ANQGSEA. The CDR3 totals 15 residues. The CDR3 loop reads CSVPWWHLGTDTQYF. CDR3 bases: TGCAGCGTACCATGGTGGCACCTGGGCACAGATACGCAGTATTTT.

This clonotype was observed many times. The rearrangement joins TRBV29-1 to TRBJ1-1; D is unclear. Germline V gene lookup returns CDR1 SQVTM and CDR2 ANQGSEA. The CDR3 consists of 13 residues. V gave up 1 base and J gave up 0 bases, with 6 bases separating them. CDR3 protein: CSVEAFMNTEAFF. The CDR3 bases are TGCAGCGTTGAAGCTTTCATGAACACTGAAGCTTTCTTT.

This clonotype turned up a few times. This sequence joins TRBV5-1 and TRBJ2-3; D is undetermined. V lost 4 bases to trimming and J lost 4 bases, with 10 bases between them. The CDR3 is 13 residues long. CDR1 is SGHRS and CDR2 is YFSETQ in the germline V gene. The CDR3 DNA reads TGCGCCAGCAGCGTAGGGCCCTCAGATACGCAGTATTTT. It yields the protein CASSVGPSDTQYF.

There are many counts of this clonotype. The chain has TRBV30 and TRBJ1-1; D possibly corresponds to TRBD1 (5 bases). Per the germline V gene, CDR1 is GTSNPN and CDR2 is SVGIG (reference sequence). V was clipped by 0 bases and J by 5 bases, with 13 bases between them. The CDR3 has 14 amino acids. The CDR3 nucleotides are TGTGCCTGGAGTGTACAAGGGGCTGGTACTGAAGCTTTCTTT. Protein: CAWSVQGAGTEAFF.

This clonotype was seen only a few times. The rearrangement joins TRBV13 to TRBJ1-4; D gene uncertain. CDR1 and CDR2 from the germline V gene are PRHDT and FYEKMQ (reference sequence). Trimming removed 1 base at V and 8 bases at J, with 5 bases between. The CDR3 is 12 residues long. CDR3 amino acids: CASSLAGEKLFF. CDR3 DNA sequence: TGTGCCAGCAGCTTAGCGGGCGAAAAACTGTTTTTT. Supplemented by reference TRBV13 and TRBJ1-4, the full variable domain reads AAGVIQSPRHLIKEKRETATLKCYPIPRHDTVYWYQQGPGQDPQFLISFYEKMQSDKGSIPDRFSAQQFSDYHSELNMSSLELGDSALYFCASSLAGEKLFFGSGTQLSVL.

This clonotype was picked up many times. The chain's CDR3 is CASSPGLPGNEQFF. The CDR3 DNA is TGTGCCAGCAGCCCCGGACTCCCTGGGAATGAGCAGTTCTTC. The chain employs TRBV11-2 and TRBJ2-1, with D tentatively TRBD2 (5 bases). Germline V gene data show CDR1 as SGHAT and CDR2 as FQNNGV. Trimming took off 5 bases at V and 7 bases at J, with 15 bases between the two ends. The CDR3 spans 14 residues. Full variable domain (remainder filled in from reference TRBV11-2 and TRBJ2-1): EAGVAQSPRYKIIEKRQSVAFWCNPISGHATLYWYQQILGQGPKLLIQFQNNGVVDDSQLPKDRFSAERLKGVDSTLKIQPAKLEDSAVYLCASSPGLPGNEQFFGPGTRLTVL.

The sample holds many counts of this clonotype. The J gene is TRBJ2-5, the V gene TRBV6-1; TRBD2 is a possible D gene (6 bases). Deletions cut 0 bases from V and 9 bases from J, with 17 bases between. The germline gives CDR1 MNHNS, CDR2 SASEGT. The CDR3 extends over 15 amino acids. Here the CDR3 reads CASSEALGTPISQYF. The DNA for the CDR3 is TGTGCCAGCAGTGAAGCGCTGGGGACTCCGATTTCCCAGTACTTC.

This clonotype appeared many times. This sequence joins TRBV6-2 or TRBV6-3 and TRBJ1-4, with no clear D. V was clipped by 3 bases and J by 0 bases, with 11 bases between them. Germline assignment: CDR1 MNHEY and CDR2 SVGEGT. CDR3 length: 16 residues. The CDR3 loop reads CASSYMLETTNEKLFF. For the CDR3, the DNA is TGTGCCAGCAGTTATATGTTGGAAACAACTAATGAAAAACTGTTTTTT.

This clonotype was seen ten or more times. The chain links TRBV29-1 to TRBJ2-2; 7 nucleotides agree with TRBD1. The CDR3 runs 14 residues. CDR1 SQVTM and CDR2 ANQGSEA come from the germline V gene. The V segment lost 7 bases and the J segment 1 base; nucleotides outside the gene matches: 6. Written as DNA, the CDR3 is TGCAGCGCAGGAAGGGGGCGGAACACCGGGGAGCTGTTTTTT. Protein product: CSAGRGRNTGELFF.

This clonotype was observed a few times. V is TRBV4-3 and J is TRBJ2-7; D is ambiguous. Trimming pared 0 bases from V and 0 bases from J, leaving 6 bases between. The CDR3 totals 14 residues. The germline V gene encodes CDR1 LGHNA and CDR2 YSLEER. The chain's CDR3 is CASSQDLSSYEQYF. CDR3 coding DNA: TGCGCCAGCAGCCAAGATCTAAGCTCCTACGAGCAGTACTTC.

This clonotype was counted ten times or more. The rearrangement links TRBV18 to TRBJ2-5, with TRBD2 matching over 12 bases. CDR3 length: 16 amino acids. V lost 0 bases, J lost 6 bases, and 5 bases stayed unmatched. Per germline, CDR1 KGHSH and CDR2 LQKENI. CDR3 sequence: CASSPPTSGGPKTQYF. CDR3 nucleotides: TGTGCCAGCTCACCACCGACTAGCGGGGGACCTAAGACCCAGTACTTC.

This clonotype came up many times. The chain is built from TRBV29-1 and TRBJ1-1; D not certain. CDR3 size: 13 residues. The germline CDR1 and CDR2 sequences are SQVTM and ANQGSEA. Trimming removed 4 bases at V and 4 bases at J, with 13 bases between. In DNA form, the CDR3 reads TGCAGCGTTGCGGGTCGTGGGCCCACTGAAGCTTTCTTT. This gives the protein CSVAGRGPTEAFF.

At least ten counts were recorded for this clonotype. V gene TRBV10-2 combines with J gene TRBJ2-1, with D perhaps assigned TRBD1 or TRBD2 (5 bases each). The germline CDR1 and CDR2 sequences are WSHSY and SAAADI. V was trimmed by 8 bases and J by 7 bases, leaving 18 bases between them. The CDR3 extends over 14 amino acids. CDR3 nucleotides: TGCGCCAGCTGCCCACCGGGGCTAGCAAATGAGCAGTTCTTC. This gives the protein CASCPPGLANEQFF.

This clonotype was found a few times. The rearrangement joins TRBV7-9 to TRBJ1-5; D gene ambiguous. This CDR3 has 14 residues. Between the trimmed V and J ends, which lost 3 bases and 5 bases, there was a span of 11 bases. Germline-derived CDR1 and CDR2 are SEHNR and FQNEAQ (reference sequence). CDR3 residues: CASSFLSQDQPQHF. Written as DNA, the CDR3 is TGTGCCAGCAGCTTTCTATCTCAAGATCAGCCCCAGCATTTT.

Many counts were recorded for this clonotype. The chain links TRBV7-9 to TRBJ2-7; the match to TRBD1 covers 8 bases. Germline lookup yields CDR1 SEHNR and CDR2 FQNEAQ (reference sequence). V lost 5 bases and J lost 8; bases outside the gene matches: 17. The CDR3 contains 16 residues. CDR3 sequence (DNA): TGTGCCAGCAGCCCAAGAGGCACTGGACAGGGTCCTCAGCAGTACTTC. Its protein is CASSPRGTGQGPQQYF.

This clonotype was observed at least ten times. V and J are TRBV5-1 and TRBJ2-1; weak D call: TRBD1 (6 bases). The CDR3 is made up of 22 amino acids. Germline values: CDR1 SGHRS, CDR2 YFSETQ. V was pared by 0 bases and J by 3 bases, with 31 bases between. The CDR3 region has the DNA TGCGCCAGCAGCTTGGTTGGGGCACAGGGAGCCCCGTACCACCCTTACTACAATGAGCAGTTCTTC. It translates to CASSLVGAQGAPYHPYYNEQFF.

This clonotype has ten or more counts. The gene calls are TRBV7-2 and TRBJ1-3, with 7 bases matching TRBD1. V shed 6 bases and J 4 bases; nucleotides not matched to a gene: 6. The CDR3 is made up of 14 amino acids. In germline, CDR1 is SGHTA, CDR2 FQGNSA. CDR3 loop: CASRRQGVGNTIYF. CDR3 sequence (DNA): TGTGCCAGCAGAAGACAGGGTGTGGGAAACACCATATATTTT.